The clone carrying this T cell receptor (beta chain) was counted ten times or more. TCRdb re-called the RT-PCR reads through MiXCR, storing one row per CDR3 protein. Of hundreds of thousands of distinct CDR3 sequences in the sample, over 12% were seen once. This sequence originates from a female donor in good health, serving as a healthy control. Sequenced input: memory CD4+ T cells from blood.

CDR3 DNA sequence: TGTGCCAGCAGCTTAGTCCTTAATGAAAAACTGTTTTTT. Translation gives CASSLVLNEKLFF. The V call is TRBV7-9, the J call TRBJ1-4; no reliable D call. Trimming took off 1 base at V and 4 bases at J, with 4 bases between the two ends. Germline lookup yields CDR1 SEHNR and CDR2 FQNEAQ (reference sequence). CDR3 length: 13 residues.